The 21 T cell receptor beta chains below were found in one sample sequenced in a study of T-cell memory formation after mild COVID-19. TCRdb fed the 5' RACE reads into MiXCR, producing one record per CDR3 protein. The sample shows approximately 400,000 distinct CDR3 sequences, approximately 24% of them seen only once. Sequencing input: PBMCs or a T cell subset sorted from them (not recorded which). The receptors here all came from an adult woman who had mild COVID-19 (a few samples of this study predate the infection). Cell type and time point are not known.

The V gene is TRBV12-3 or TRBV12-4, the J gene TRBJ2-5, with 9 bases matching TRBD1. The CDR3 sequence is 13 residues long. V shed 6 bases, J shed 3 bases, and the junction held 2 bases outside the gene matches. The CDR3 here is CASRQGAKETQYF. The DNA for the CDR3 is TGTGCCAGCAGACAGGGGGCTAAAGAGACCCAGTACTTC.

The chain is built from TRBV5-1 and TRBJ1-2, with D perhaps TRBD1 (6 bases). The germline gives CDR1 SGHRS, CDR2 YFSETQ. This CDR3 comprises 13 residues. V was cut by 4 bases and J by 1 base, with 8 bases left in between. The CDR3 DNA reads as TGCGCCAGCAGCGCGGGACATAACTATGGCTACACCTTC. Encoded protein: CASSAGHNYGYTF.

This rearrangement joins TRBV7-6 to TRBJ2-1; weak D call: TRBD2 (6 bases). CDR1 and CDR2 from the germline V gene are SGHVS and FNYEAQ. The CDR3 length is 16 residues. The V end lost 5 bases, the J end lost 3 bases, and 17 bases lay between the germline ends. The CDR3 coding sequence is TGTGCCAGCAGCCCCCGACTAGTACGGGACTACAATGAGCAGTTCTTC. Its protein is CASSPRLVRDYNEQFF.

The chain employs TRBV2 and TRBJ2-5; D possibly corresponds to TRBD1 (6 bases). Trimming left V 3 bases short and J 2 bases short, with 10 bases between. In germline, CDR1 is SNHLY, CDR2 FYNNEI. This CDR3 has 14 residues. In DNA, the CDR3 is TGTGCCAGCAGTGATCCGGACAGACAAGAGACCCAGTACTTC. Protein product: CASSDPDRQETQYF.

This clonotype was observed a few times. The chain is built from TRBV7-2 and TRBJ2-3, with D perhaps TRBD1 or TRBD2 (7 bases each). V dropped 5 bases and J dropped 0 bases, with 24 bases sitting between them. Germline V gene sequence: CDR1 SGHTA, CDR2 FQGNSA. The CDR3 runs 19 residues. CDR3 bases: TGTGCCAGCAGCCGCCCGTCGGGGGGCGAGGGGGCGAGCACAGATACGCAGTATTTT. Its protein product is CASSRPSGGEGASTDTQYF. Looking up the rest from reference TRBV7-2 and TRBJ2-3 gives the full variable domain: GAGVSQSPSNKVTEKGKDVELRCDPISGHTALYWYRQSLGQGLEFLIYFQGNSAPDKSGLPSDRFSAERTGGSVSTLTIQRTQQEDSAVYLCASSRPSGGEGASTDTQYFGPGTRLTVL.

The sample holds a few counts of this clonotype. J is TRBJ1-4 and V is TRBV18; possible D gene TRBD1, 5 bases. Germline V gene sequence: CDR1 KGHSH, CDR2 LQKENI. This CDR3 has 16 amino acids. V shed 0 bases and J shed 5 bases, with 13 bases lying between them. CDR3 nucleotides: TGTGCCAGCTCACCACCGGGCCAGGGCCAGAATGAAAAACTGTTTTTT. Translated, it gives CASSPPGQGQNEKLFF.

The chain is built from TRBV29-1 and TRBJ2-1; D gene unclear. Germline V CDR1 and CDR2: SQVTM, ANQGSEA. CDR3 length equals 16 residues. V was shortened by 3 bases and J by 1 base, with 16 bases between the two germline ends. CDR3 sequence (DNA): TGCAGCGTTGACTTGATTGGAACCCCATCCTACAATGAGCAGTTCTTC. It codes for CSVDLIGTPSYNEQFF.

The rearrangement joins TRBV11-2 to TRBJ2-3, with 12 positions matching TRBD1. Per the germline V gene, CDR1 is SGHAT and CDR2 is FQNNGV. The V segment lost 5 bases and the J segment 2 bases; nucleotides outside the gene matches: 5. There are 16 residues in the CDR3. As DNA, the CDR3 is TGTGCCAGCAGCCCCGGGACAGGGGGCTACACAGATACGCAGTATTTT. Translating it yields CASSPGTGGYTDTQYF.

This clonotype was seen only a few times. This CDR3 reads CSASNRARRVVYEQYF. The CDR3 DNA sequence: TGCAGTGCTAGTAACCGGGCTAGGCGAGTTGTCTACGAGCAGTACTTC. The gene calls are TRBV20-1 and TRBJ2-7; no reliable D call. The V gene's germline CDR1 is DFQATT and CDR2 SNEGSKA (reference sequence). Trimming pared 3 bases from V and 3 bases from J, leaving 21 bases between. The CDR3 totals 16 residues.

The chain employs TRBV11-2 and TRBJ1-2; no definite D call. This CDR3 is built from 13 residues. The ends were cut back, 5 bases at V and 7 bases at J, with 14 bases in the middle. In germline, CDR1 is SGHAT, CDR2 FQNNGV. CDR3 sequence reads: CASSPPGERGYTF. CDR3 nucleotide sequence: TGTGCCAGCAGCCCCCCTGGGGAACGTGGCTACACCTTC.

This clonotype was counted a few times. The chain joins TRBV5-5 to TRBJ1-1, with D unclear. Looked up from germline, CDR1 is SGHKS and CDR2 is YYEKEE (reference sequence). Trimming left V 0 bases short and J 3 bases short, with 12 bases between. The CDR3 runs 15 residues. The CDR3 reads CASSLAPPLYTEAFF. CDR3 sequence (DNA): TGTGCCAGCAGCTTGGCCCCCCCCCTGTACACTGAAGCTTTCTTT.

This clonotype was found a few times. The rearrangement joins TRBV4-2 to TRBJ1-2; D may be TRBD1 (6 bases). With 4 bases removed from V and 8 bases from J, the gap between germline ends came to 17 bases. Germline V gene lookup returns CDR1 LGHNA and CDR2 YNFKEQ. The CDR3 is made up of 14 amino acids. The CDR3 nucleotides read TGTGCCAGCAGCCCCCGGGGGGGCGGCCAGGGCTACACCTTC. It codes for CASSPRGGGQGYTF.

The chain combines TRBV7-9 with TRBJ2-7; D possibly corresponds to TRBD2 (5 bases). This CDR3 has 17 amino acids. V lost 1 base and J lost 6, with 22 bases in between. CDR1 SEHNR and CDR2 FQNEAQ come from the germline V gene (reference sequence). CDR3 nucleotide sequence: TGTGCCAGCAGCTTAGGCAGGCTATTTCGGCAGGCGGGCGAGCAGTACTTC. It yields the protein CASSLGRLFRQAGEQYF.

The V and J genes are TRBV9 and TRBJ2-1; TRBD2 is a possible D gene (5 bases). In germline, CDR1 is SGDLS, CDR2 YYNGEE. The CDR3 consists of 14 residues. Trimming removed 6 bases from V and 0 bases from J, with 10 bases in between. CDR3 sequence (DNA): TGTGCCAGCAACTCTGGGAGCTCCTACAATGAGCAGTTCTTC. Translation: CASNSGSSYNEQFF. Together with reference TRBV9 and TRBJ2-1, the CDR3 gives the full variable domain: DSGVTQTPKHLITATGQRVTLRCSPRSGDLSVYWYQQSLDQGLQFLIQYYNGEERAKGNILERFSAQQFPDLHSELNLSSLELGDSALYFCASNSGSSYNEQFFGPGTRLTVL.

This chain connects TRBV25-1 to TRBJ2-7, with 15 bases fitting TRBD2. This CDR3 is 20 amino acids long. The J segment lost 2 bases and the V segment lost 2 bases, leaving 13 bases of the junction unmatched. From germline, CDR1 is MGHDK and CDR2 SYGVNS. CDR3 region: CASSEGSRGTSGRRTYEQYF. Here the CDR3 DNA reads TGTGCCAGCAGTGAAGGCAGTCGGGGGACTAGCGGGAGGAGAACCTACGAGCAGTACTTC.

The CDR3 loop is CASSGEARTGDGEQFF. The DNA for the CDR3 is TGTGCCAGCAGTGGAGAGGCCAGGACAGGGGACGGTGAGCAGTTCTTC. The chain uses TRBV12-3 or TRBV12-4 and TRBJ2-1; TRBD1 matches 9 bases. This CDR3 is built from 16 residues. J lost 9 bases, V lost 5 bases, and 14 bases had no gene match.

The chain joins TRBV7-9 to TRBJ1-6; D possibly corresponds to TRBD1 (6 bases). The V gene lost 8 bases and the J gene lost 1 base, with 18 bases spanning the gap. Germline V gene data show CDR1 as SEHNR and CDR2 as FQNEAQ (reference sequence). This CDR3 is 17 amino acids long. Here the CDR3 reads CASRGPGALSYNSPLHF. CDR3 nucleotides: TGTGCCAGCCGGGGACCAGGGGCTCTTTCCTATAATTCACCCCTCCACTTT.

This clonotype turned up a few times. V usage is TRBV7-3 and J usage is TRBJ2-3, with D possibly being TRBD1 or TRBD2 (5 bases each). V was shortened by 5 bases and J by 4 bases, with 13 bases between the two germline ends. The CDR3 has 14 amino acids. Germline lookup yields CDR1 SGHTA and CDR2 FQGTGA. CDR3: CASSPGPQADTQYF. CDR3 sequence (DNA): TGTGCCAGCAGCCCGGGACCTCAAGCAGATACGCAGTATTTT.

The chain employs TRBV24-1 and TRBJ2-5; D is unresolved. Germline values: CDR1 KGHDR, CDR2 SFDVKD. Trimming took 4 bases from V and 4 from J, leaving 3 bases between them. The CDR3 runs 11 residues. The DNA of the CDR3 is TGTGCCACCAGTGAGCTAGAGACCCAGTACTTC. Translating it yields CATSELETQYF.

The chain has TRBV7-9 and TRBJ2-5; D call uncertain. Germline V gives CDR1 SEHNR, CDR2 FQNEAQ (reference sequence). This CDR3 contains 12 residues. V was pared by 7 bases and J by 5 bases, with 11 bases between. CDR3 nucleotide sequence: TGTGCCAGCACCCTCCCCACGGAGACCCAGTACTTC. Its protein product is CASTLPTETQYF.

This clonotype was counted only a few times. The chain joins TRBV7-9 to TRBJ1-1, with D tentatively TRBD1 (6 bases). V lost 4 bases and J 5 bases, leaving 11 bases between the germline ends. This CDR3 has 13 amino acids. Germline loops: CDR1 SEHNR, CDR2 FQNEAQ (reference sequence). This CDR3 reads CASSSGAHTEAFF. DNA of the CDR3: TGTGCCAGCAGCTCGGGGGCGCATACTGAAGCTTTCTTT. The full variable domain, in which reference TRBV7-9 and TRBJ1-1 provide the parts outside the CDR3, is DTGVSQNPRHKITKRGQNVTFRCDPISEHNRLYWYRQTLGQGPEFLTYFQNEAQLEKSRLLSDRFSAERPKGSFSTLEIQRTEQGDSAMYLCASSSGAHTEAFFGQGTRLTVV.